This T cell receptor (beta chain) stems from a study of CD4 T cells in relation to SARS-CoV-2 and coronaviruses. The overall study: ViraFEST: approximately eleven-day antigen culture of PBMCs, then TCR beta CDR3 sequencing.

Details on this clone: Its specificity is unknown.

The CDR3 has 18 amino acids. Germline-derived CDR1 and CDR2 are LNHDA and SQIVND (reference sequence). V shed 1 base, J shed 0 bases, and the junction held 7 bases outside the gene matches. Whole-study results and caveats: Each donor contributed either pre-pandemic or post-infection samples, not both.

Before the COVID-19 pandemic, during about 2010-2018, CD4+ T cells were taken from unexposed donors. After roughly 9 days of culture, CD4+ T cells were isolated. As cell numbers allowed, unexposed-donor CD4+ T cells faced SARS-CoV-2 S/N and four cold-coronavirus spikes. Fresh IL-2 medium replaced half the medium on days 3 and 7. The assay was immunoSEQ multiplex PCR, and TCRdb's table has in-frame clones only and misses some. The sample contains about 29,000 clones, about 78% of which appear only once. Sequencing input: CD4+ T cells from PBMCs, cultured in vitro. The clonotype comes from a human donor in good health. This sequence joins TRBV19 and TRBJ2-5, with TRBD2 matching over 11 bases. The CDR3 reads CASSIGWLAGGNQETQYF. The CDR3 nucleotides read TGTGCCAGTAGTATAGGTTGGCTAGCGGGAGGAAACCAAGAGACCCAGTACTTC.